This is a list of T cell receptor beta chains from one sample in a study of blood T cell repertoires in COVID-19. Profiled with immunoSEQ multiplex PCR; TCRdb holds only in-frame clones, not every one. Among 90,000 or so clones listed, 65% to 90% were seen once. The sample comprised peripheral blood. The source is a man in his sixties with acute or convalescent COVID-19. The CDR3 runs from the conserved cysteine through the conserved F or W. D genes are given only for firm matches.

d_call j_call v_call cdr3_nt cdr3_aa
- TRBJ2-7 TRBV28 TGTGCCAGCCGAATACAGGGTGGCGGGAGTCATTCCGAGCAGTACTTC CASRIQGGGSHSEQYF
TRBD1 TRBJ2-4 TRBV5-1 TGCGCCAGCAGCCCCAACTGGACAGGGGGTAAACTAGCCAAAAACATTCAGTACTTC CASSPNWTGGKLAKNIQYF
TRBD1 TRBJ1-5 TRBV12-3/TRBV12-4 TGTGCCAGCAGGGGACAGGGTACTCAGCCCCAGCATTTT CASRGQGTQPQHF
- TRBJ1-2 TRBV5-1 TGCGCCAGCAGCTTAAACGGGGGGGAAGTGACCATCTATGGCTACACCTTC CASSLNGGEVTIYGYTF
TRBD2 TRBJ2-7 TRBV5-1 TGCGCCAGCAGGGCCGGGACTAGCTATCGGGAGCAGTACTTC CASRAGTSYREQYF
TRBD1 TRBJ1-5 TRBV12-5 TGTGCTAGTGCCGCGACAGGGTCAAATTTTTCGCCCCAGCATTTT CASAATGSNFSPQHF
- TRBJ1-1 TRBV30 TGTGCCTGGAGTTTCAGGGGCGCTGAAGCTTTCTTT CAWSFRGAEAFF
TRBD1 TRBJ1-4 TRBV27 TGTGCCAGCAGTTCACAACAGGGGGCGTATGAAAAACTGTTTTTT CASSSQQGAYEKLFF
- TRBJ2-3 TRBV10-3 TGTGCCATCCGAGACAGAGACAACACAGATACGCAGTATTTT CAIRDRDNTDTQYF
TRBD1 TRBJ1-5 TRBV13 TGTGCCAGCAGCTCCACAGGGGGGAATCAGCCCCAGCATTTT CASSSTGGNQPQHF
TRBD1 TRBJ1-6 TRBV6-1 TGTGCCAGCAGTGAGTCGCCCACAGGGGGCACATCACCCCTCCACTTT CASSESPTGGTSPLHF
TRBD2 TRBJ2-1 TRBV7-3 TGTGCCAGCAGCTTTTCCGGGACTAGCGGAAACAATGAGCAGTTCTTC CASSFSGTSGNNEQFF
- TRBJ1-3 TRBV3-1/TRBV3-2 TGTGCCAGCAGCCAAAATCGGGTAAACACCATATATTTT CASSQNRVNTIYF